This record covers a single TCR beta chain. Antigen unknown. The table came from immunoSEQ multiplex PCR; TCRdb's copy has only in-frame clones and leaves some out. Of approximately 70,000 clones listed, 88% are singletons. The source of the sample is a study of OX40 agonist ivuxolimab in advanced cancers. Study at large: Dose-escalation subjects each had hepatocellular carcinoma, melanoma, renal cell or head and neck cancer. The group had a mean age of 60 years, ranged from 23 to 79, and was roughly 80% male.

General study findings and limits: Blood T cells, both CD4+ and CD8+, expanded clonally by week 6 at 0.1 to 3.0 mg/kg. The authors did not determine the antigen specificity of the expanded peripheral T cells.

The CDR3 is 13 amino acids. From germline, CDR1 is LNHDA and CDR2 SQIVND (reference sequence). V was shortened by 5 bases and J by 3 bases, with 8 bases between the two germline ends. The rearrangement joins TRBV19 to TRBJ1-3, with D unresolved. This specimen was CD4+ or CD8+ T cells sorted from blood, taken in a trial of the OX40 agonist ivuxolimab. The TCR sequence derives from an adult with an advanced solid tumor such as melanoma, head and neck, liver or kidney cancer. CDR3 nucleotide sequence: TGTGCCAGTAGTGAAGGTCGTGGAAACACCATATATTTT. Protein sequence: CASSEGRGNTIYF.